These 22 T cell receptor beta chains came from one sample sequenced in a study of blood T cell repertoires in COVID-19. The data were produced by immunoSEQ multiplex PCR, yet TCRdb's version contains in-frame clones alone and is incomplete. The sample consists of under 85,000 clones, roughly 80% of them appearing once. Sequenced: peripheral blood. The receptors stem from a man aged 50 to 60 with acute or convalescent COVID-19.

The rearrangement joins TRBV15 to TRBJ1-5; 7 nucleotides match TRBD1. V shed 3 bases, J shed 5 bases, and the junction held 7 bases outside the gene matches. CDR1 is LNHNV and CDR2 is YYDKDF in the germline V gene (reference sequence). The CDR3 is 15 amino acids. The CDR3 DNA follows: TGTGCCACCAGCAGTGGCAGGGGGGCCTATCAGCCCCAGCATTTT. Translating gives CATSSGRGAYQPQHF.

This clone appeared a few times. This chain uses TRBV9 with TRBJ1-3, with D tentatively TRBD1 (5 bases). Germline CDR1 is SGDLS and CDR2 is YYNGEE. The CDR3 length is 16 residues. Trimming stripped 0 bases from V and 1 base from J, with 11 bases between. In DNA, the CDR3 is TGTGCCAGCAGCGTAGGGGGCCGACGGTCTGGAAACACCATATATTTT. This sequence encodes CASSVGGRRSGNTIYF.

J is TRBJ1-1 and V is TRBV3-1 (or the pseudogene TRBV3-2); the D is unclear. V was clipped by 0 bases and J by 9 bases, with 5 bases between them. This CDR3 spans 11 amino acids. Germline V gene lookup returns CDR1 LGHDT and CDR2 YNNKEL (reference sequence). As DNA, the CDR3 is TGTGCCAGCAGCCAAGACAGGAAAGCTTTCTTT. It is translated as CASSQDRKAFF.

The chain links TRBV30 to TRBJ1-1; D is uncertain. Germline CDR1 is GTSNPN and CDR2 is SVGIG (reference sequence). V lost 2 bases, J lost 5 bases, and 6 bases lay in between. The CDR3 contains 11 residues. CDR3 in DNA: TGTGCCTGGAGTCCCCGGACTGAAGCTTTCTTT. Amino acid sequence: CAWSPRTEAFF.

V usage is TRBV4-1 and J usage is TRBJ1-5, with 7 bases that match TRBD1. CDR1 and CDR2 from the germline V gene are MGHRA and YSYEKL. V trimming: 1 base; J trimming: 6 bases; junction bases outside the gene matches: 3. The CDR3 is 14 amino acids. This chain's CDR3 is CASSQGQGVQPQHF. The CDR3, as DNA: TGCGCCAGCAGCCAAGGACAGGGTGTTCAGCCCCAGCATTTT.

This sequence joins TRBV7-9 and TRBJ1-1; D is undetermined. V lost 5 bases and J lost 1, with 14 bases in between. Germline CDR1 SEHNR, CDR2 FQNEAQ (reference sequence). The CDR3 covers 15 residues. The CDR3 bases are TGTGCCAGCAGCCCAAGCTGGGAGGGGAACACTGAAGCTTTCTTT. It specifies CASSPSWEGNTEAFF. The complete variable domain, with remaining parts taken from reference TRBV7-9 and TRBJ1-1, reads DTGVSQNPRHKITKRGQNVTFRCDPISEHNRLYWYRQTLGQGPEFLTYFQNEAQLEKSRLLSDRFSAERPKGSFSTLEIQRTEQGDSAMYLCASSPSWEGNTEAFFGQGTRLTVV.

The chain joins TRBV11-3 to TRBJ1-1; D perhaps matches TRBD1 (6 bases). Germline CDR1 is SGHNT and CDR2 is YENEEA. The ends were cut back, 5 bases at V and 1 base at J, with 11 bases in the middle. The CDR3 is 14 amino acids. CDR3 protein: CASSVGQPNTEAFF. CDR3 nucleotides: TGTGCCAGCAGCGTCGGACAGCCGAACACTGAAGCTTTCTTT.

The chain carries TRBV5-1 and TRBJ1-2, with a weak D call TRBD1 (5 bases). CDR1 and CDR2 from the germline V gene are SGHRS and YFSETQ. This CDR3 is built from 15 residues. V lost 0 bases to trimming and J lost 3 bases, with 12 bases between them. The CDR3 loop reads CASSLEGIPDYGYTF. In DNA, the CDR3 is TGCGCCAGCAGCTTGGAGGGGATTCCAGACTATGGCTACACCTTC.

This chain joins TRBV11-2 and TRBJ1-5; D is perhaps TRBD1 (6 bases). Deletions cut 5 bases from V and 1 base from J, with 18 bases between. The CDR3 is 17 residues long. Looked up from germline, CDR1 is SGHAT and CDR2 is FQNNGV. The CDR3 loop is CASSPHPGGRSNQPQHF. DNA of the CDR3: TGTGCCAGCAGCCCACATCCCGGGGGGCGGAGCAATCAGCCCCAGCATTTT.

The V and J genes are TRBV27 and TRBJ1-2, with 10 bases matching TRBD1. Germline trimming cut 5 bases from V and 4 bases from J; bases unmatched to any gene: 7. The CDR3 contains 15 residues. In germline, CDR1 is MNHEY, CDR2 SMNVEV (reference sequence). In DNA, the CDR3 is TGTGCCAGCAGTCAAGGACAGGGGGTCGTCTATGGCTACACCTTC. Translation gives CASSQGQGVVYGYTF.

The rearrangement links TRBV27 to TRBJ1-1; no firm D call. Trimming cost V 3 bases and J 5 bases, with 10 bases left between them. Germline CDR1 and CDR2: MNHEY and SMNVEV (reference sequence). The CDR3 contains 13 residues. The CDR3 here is CASSFGGRTEAFF. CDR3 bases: TGTGCCAGCAGTTTTGGAGGGAGGACTGAAGCTTTCTTT.

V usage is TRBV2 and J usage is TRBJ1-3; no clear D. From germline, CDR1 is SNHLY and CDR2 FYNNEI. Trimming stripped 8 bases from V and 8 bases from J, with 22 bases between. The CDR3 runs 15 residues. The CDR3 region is CASSRRSGSGDTIYF. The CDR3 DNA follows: TGTGCCAGCTCTAGAAGGTCGGGGAGTGGTGACACCATATATTTT.

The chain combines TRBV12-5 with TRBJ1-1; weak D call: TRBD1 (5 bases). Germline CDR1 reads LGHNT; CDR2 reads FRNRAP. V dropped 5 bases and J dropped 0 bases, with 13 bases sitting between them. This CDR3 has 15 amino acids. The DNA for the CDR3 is TGTGCTAGTGGTCCCCCTCGGGGGATGAACACTGAAGCTTTCTTT. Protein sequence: CASGPPRGMNTEAFF.

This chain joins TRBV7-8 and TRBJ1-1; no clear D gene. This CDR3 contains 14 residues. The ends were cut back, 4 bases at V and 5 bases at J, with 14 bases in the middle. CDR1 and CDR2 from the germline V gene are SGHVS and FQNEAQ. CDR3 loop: CASSYLVSETEAFF. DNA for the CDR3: TGTGCCAGCAGCTACTTGGTCTCCGAGACTGAAGCTTTCTTT. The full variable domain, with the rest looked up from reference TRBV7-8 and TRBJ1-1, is GAGVSQSPRYKVAKRGQDVALRCDPISGHVSLFWYQQALGQGPEFLTYFQNEAQLDKSGLPSDRFFAERPEGSVSTLKIQRTQQEDSAVYLCASSYLVSETEAFFGQGTRLTVV.

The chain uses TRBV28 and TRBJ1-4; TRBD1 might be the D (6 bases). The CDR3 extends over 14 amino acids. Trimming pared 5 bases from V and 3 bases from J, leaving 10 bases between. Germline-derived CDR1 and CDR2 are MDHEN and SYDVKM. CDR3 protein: CASSPRGPNEKLFF. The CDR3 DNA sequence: TGTGCCAGCAGTCCCAGGGGACCTAATGAAAAACTGTTTTTT.

The DNA of the CDR3 is TGTGCCAGCAGTAGTAGAGGGGGAACTGAAGCTTTCTTT. It encodes CASSSRGGTEAFF. The chain combines TRBV6-2 or TRBV6-3 with TRBJ1-1; tentatively, D is TRBD1 (6 bases). Germline V CDR1 and CDR2: MNHEY, SVGEGT. There are 13 residues in the CDR3. V gave up 5 bases and J gave up 5 bases, with 12 bases separating them.

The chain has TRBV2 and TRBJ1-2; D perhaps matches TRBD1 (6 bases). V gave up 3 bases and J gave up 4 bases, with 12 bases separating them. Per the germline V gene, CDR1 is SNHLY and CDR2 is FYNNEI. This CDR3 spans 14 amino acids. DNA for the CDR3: TGTGCCAGCAGTGAGCAGGGGCTCGGCTATGGCTACACCTTC. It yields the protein CASSEQGLGYGYTF.

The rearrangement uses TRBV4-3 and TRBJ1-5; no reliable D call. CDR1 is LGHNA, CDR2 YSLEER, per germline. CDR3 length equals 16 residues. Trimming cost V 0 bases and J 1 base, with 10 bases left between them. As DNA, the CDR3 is TGCGCCAGCAGCCAAGAATGGGCGGGGAGCAATCAGCCCCAGCATTTT. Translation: CASSQEWAGSNQPQHF.

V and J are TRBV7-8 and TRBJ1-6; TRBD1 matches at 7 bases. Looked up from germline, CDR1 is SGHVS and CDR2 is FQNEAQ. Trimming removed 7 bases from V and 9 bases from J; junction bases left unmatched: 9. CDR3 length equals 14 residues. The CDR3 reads CASNQDRMGSPLHF. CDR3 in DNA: TGTGCCAGCAACCAGGACAGGATGGGTTCACCCCTCCACTTT. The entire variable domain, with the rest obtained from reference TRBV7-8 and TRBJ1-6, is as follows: GAGVSQSPRYKVAKRGQDVALRCDPISGHVSLFWYQQALGQGPEFLTYFQNEAQLDKSGLPSDRFFAERPEGSVSTLKIQRTQQEDSAVYLCASNQDRMGSPLHFGNGTRLTVT.

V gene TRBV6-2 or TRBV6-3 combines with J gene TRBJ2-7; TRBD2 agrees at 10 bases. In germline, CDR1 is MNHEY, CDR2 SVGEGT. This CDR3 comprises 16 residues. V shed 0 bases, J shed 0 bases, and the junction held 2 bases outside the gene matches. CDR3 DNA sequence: TGTGCCAGCAGTTACTCGCCTAGCGGGAGCTCCTACGAGCAGTACTTC. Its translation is CASSYSPSGSSYEQYF.

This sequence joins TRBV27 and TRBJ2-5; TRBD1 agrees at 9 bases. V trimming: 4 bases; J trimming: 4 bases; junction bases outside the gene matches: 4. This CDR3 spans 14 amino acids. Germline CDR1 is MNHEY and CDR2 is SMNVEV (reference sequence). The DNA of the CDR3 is TGTGCCAGCAGTTCCGGACAGGGGCGAGAGACCCAGTACTTC. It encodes CASSSGQGRETQYF.

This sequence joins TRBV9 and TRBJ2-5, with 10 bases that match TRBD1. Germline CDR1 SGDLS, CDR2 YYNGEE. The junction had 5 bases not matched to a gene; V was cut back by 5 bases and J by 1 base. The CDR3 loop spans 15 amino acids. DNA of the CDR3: TGTGCCAGCAGTGCGACAGGGGGCTTCCAAGAGACCCAGTACTTC. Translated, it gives CASSATGGFQETQYF. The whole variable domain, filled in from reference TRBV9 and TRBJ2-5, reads DSGVTQTPKHLITATGQRVTLRCSPRSGDLSVYWYQQSLDQGLQFLIQYYNGEERAKGNILERFSAQQFPDLHSELNLSSLELGDSALYFCASSATGGFQETQYFGPGTRLLVL.